These T cell receptor beta chains were read from a single sample in a study of post-analysis software for immune sequencing data. TCRdb redid the calling of the PCR reads with MiXCR, one entry per CDR3 protein. The top ten hold approximately 7.7% of the sample, which has a few hundred thousand distinct CDR3 sequences, about 40% seen once. Material: blood. Every receptor here comes from a girl aged 2 to 10 with multiple sclerosis. CDR3s include the opening cysteine and the closing phenylalanine or tryptophan. Each record gives: clone size, J gene, D gene, V gene, CDR3 DNA, CDR3 protein. A D gene is named only where the DNA matches it firmly. Size tells how often a clone was seen (once, few, many) or the class of an expanded clone, and some rows leave it out.

NA,TRBJ2-6,TRBD2,TRBV5-1,TGCGCCAGCGGAATGGGTAGCGGGGGGGTGTCCAACGTCCTGACTTTC,CASGMGSGGVSNVLTF
NA,TRBJ2-3,NA,TRBV7-9,TGTGCCAGCAGCCCTAAGGGCGGTTTCACAGATACGCAGTATTTT,CASSPKGGFTDTQYF
NA,TRBJ2-1,NA,TRBV7-9,TGTGCCAGCAGCCTAATAGGAGGCCGAGTGCGACACAATGAGCAGTTCTTC,CASSLIGGRVRHNEQFF
NA,TRBJ2-3,NA,TRBV27,TGTGCCAGCAGTCCTCAGGTTGAGGATACGCAGTATTTT,CASSPQVEDTQYF
few,TRBJ1-4,TRBD1,TRBV20-1,TGCAGCGCGGGGGCAACAGGGGGTAATGAAAAACTGTTTTTT,CSAGATGGNEKLFF
few,TRBJ2-4,TRBD1,TRBV10-3,TGTGCCATCAGTGAGGGACAGGGGAAAAACATTCAGTACTTC,CAISEGQGKNIQYF
few,TRBJ2-1,NA,TRBV5-6,TGTGCCAGCAGCTGGTATGCTTCTGGGATTCCATACAATGAGCAGTTCTTC,CASSWYASGIPYNEQFF
few,TRBJ2-5,TRBD2,TRBV5-1,TGCGCCAGCAGCTGGACCAGTTTAGCGGGCAAGACCCAGTACTTC,CASSWTSLAGKTQYF
few,TRBJ2-7,TRBD2,TRBV5-6,TGTGCCAGCAGCCCCGGGACTAGCGGGCACCCCTACGAGCAGTACTTC,CASSPGTSGHPYEQYF
NA,TRBJ2-5,TRBD1,TRBV6-6,TGTGCCAGCAGCCGCGGACAGGGGATCCCAGAGACCCAGTACTTC,CASSRGQGIPETQYF
NA,TRBJ2-5,NA,TRBV6-5,TGTGCCAGCAGTTACTCGCAGGGGTTGCAAGAGGCCCAGTACTTC,CASSYSQGLQEAQYF
few,TRBJ1-6,NA,TRBV4-3,TGCGCCAGCAGCCAAGGAGTAGTGAGTTCACCCCTCCACTTT,CASSQGVVSSPLHF
NA,TRBJ2-7,NA,TRBV6-5,TGTGCCAGCAGTTACGGAGGGACAGTGCACGAGCAGTACTTC,CASSYGGTVHEQYF
NA,TRBJ1-5,NA,TRBV6-5,TGTGCCAGCAGGGCCGGGGGGGGTACCCAGCCCCAGCATTTT,CASRAGGGTQPQHF
once,TRBJ2-5,NA,TRBV20-1,TGCAGTGCTTTAGAGTTACTACGAGAGACCCAGTACTTC,CSALELLRETQYF
once,TRBJ2-1,NA,TRBV29-1,TGCAGCGCCAGGTTCCAGTACAATGAGCAGTTCTTC,CSARFQYNEQFF
few,TRBJ2-3,TRBD2,TRBV18,TGTGCCAGCTCACCGCCGAATAGCGGGGAAGCAGATACGCAGTATTTT,CASSPPNSGEADTQYF
NA,TRBJ1-2,NA,TRBV7-9,TGTGCCAGCAGCTCCCGAGGCAGGGGCTATGGCTACACCTTC,CASSSRGRGYGYTF
NA,TRBJ2-7,NA,TRBV7-3,TGTGCCAGCAGCTTAAGCGGGTCAGTCTCCTACGAGCAGTACTTC,CASSLSGSVSYEQYF
few,TRBJ2-7,TRBD1,TRBV29-1,TGCAGCGTTGGGGGACAGGCCACTTACGAGCAGTACTTC,CSVGGQATYEQYF
NA,TRBJ2-7,NA,TRBV7-2,TGTGCCAGCACCACCATGGGGTCTTCCTACGAGCAGTACTTC,CASTTMGSSYEQYF
NA,TRBJ2-7,TRBD1,TRBV28,TGTGCCAGCAGTATTGACAGGGTCCCCTACGAGCAGTACTTC,CASSIDRVPYEQYF
few,TRBJ1-1,NA,TRBV6-1,TGTGCCAGCAGTGATCGTTCTACAGGGATGGACACTGAAGCTTTCTTT,CASSDRSTGMDTEAFF
few,TRBJ2-3,NA,TRBV5-6,TGTGCCAGCAGCCGGACCGGACAGAGAACTAGCACAGATACGCAGTATTTT,CASSRTGQRTSTDTQYF
NA,TRBJ2-7,TRBD1,TRBV6-1,TGTGCCACCTACTGGACAGGGGGCTTGTACGAGCAGTACTTC,CATYWTGGLYEQYF
many,TRBJ2-7,TRBD2,TRBV4-3,TGCGCCAGCAGCCAGGGGACTAGCGGAAGATACGAGCAGTACTTC,CASSQGTSGRYEQYF
NA,TRBJ1-5,TRBD1,TRBV28,TGTGCCAGCAGTTTATGGCCGGGGACAAGAGGGGGCGCGGGGCAGCCCCAGCATTTT,CASSLWPGTRGGAGQPQHF
once,TRBJ2-7,NA,TRBV5-5,TGTGCCAGCAGCTCCCGACAGAACCCCTACGAGCAGTACTTC,CASSSRQNPYEQYF
few,TRBJ1-2,NA,TRBV6-5,TGTGCCAGCACTTCGGACAGCTCCCTCTATGGCTACACCTTC,CASTSDSSLYGYTF
NA,TRBJ2-6,NA,TRBV5-1,TGCGCCAGCACGCGGGACGTTCCCTCTGGGGCCAACGTCCTGACTTTC,CASTRDVPSGANVLTF
once,TRBJ1-5,NA,TRBV5-1,TGCGCCAGCAGCCCGTTCTCGGGGGCCGAGCCCCAGCATTTT,CASSPFSGAEPQHF
NA,TRBJ2-3,NA,TRBV28,TGTGCCAGCAGGAACCAACAGGGAATCCCAGATACGCAGTATTTT,CASRNQQGIPDTQYF
few,TRBJ2-6,NA,TRBV12-3/TRBV12-4,TGTGCCAGCAGTTTATACTGGGGCTCTGGGGCCAACGTCCTGACTTTC,CASSLYWGSGANVLTF
NA,TRBJ1-1,NA,TRBV6-5,TGTGCCAGCAGTTACTCGAGCAAGAACACTGAAGCTTTCTTT,CASSYSSKNTEAFF
NA,TRBJ2-1,NA,TRBV7-2,TGTGCCAGCAGCCGCCTAGACAATGAGCAGTTCTTC,CASSRLDNEQFF
NA,TRBJ2-1,NA,TRBV7-7,TGTGCCAGCAGCCAGGGGTCGGACACCTACAATGAGCAGTTCTTC,CASSQGSDTYNEQFF
NA,TRBJ2-7,TRBD2,TRBV4-2,TGTGCCAGCAGCCAAGACGGGACTAGCGCGCCCTACGAGCAGTACTTC,CASSQDGTSAPYEQYF
few,TRBJ2-7,TRBD1,TRBV12-3/TRBV12-4,TGTGCCAGCAGCCTCAACAGGGGGCGGGATAGGTACGAGCAGTACTTC,CASSLNRGRDRYEQYF
few,TRBJ2-1,NA,TRBV5-1,TGCGCCAGCAGCTTGAAATCCGGCGGGGAGACCGCTGAGCAGTTCTTC,CASSLKSGGETAEQFF
NA,TRBJ2-1,NA,TRBV4-2,TGTGCCAGCAGCCAGGGCCAGGATCTTTACAATGAGCAGTTCTTC,CASSQGQDLYNEQFF
few,TRBJ2-2,NA,TRBV7-3,TGTGCCTGCAGCGTCACACCGGGACACAACACCGGGGAGCTGTTTTTT,CACSVTPGHNTGELFF
few,TRBJ1-1,NA,TRBV7-3,TGTGCCAGCAGTTTGAGGTACACTGAAGCTTTCTTT,CASSLRYTEAFF
NA,TRBJ1-4,NA,TRBV6-5,TGTGCCTGCAGAATACAGGGAGGTGCAACTAATGAAAAACTGTTTTTT,CACRIQGGATNEKLFF
few,TRBJ2-3,TRBD1,TRBV4-3,TGCGCCAGCAGCCAAGAACAGGGGTCTACAGATACGCAGTATTTT,CASSQEQGSTDTQYF
NA,TRBJ2-7,NA,TRBV13,TGTGCCAGCAGCTTAGAATCCCGGAAGCCGGAGCAGTACTTC,CASSLESRKPEQYF
NA,TRBJ2-7,NA,TRBV12-3/TRBV12-4,TGTGCCAGCAGCCAACAGGGACGGGGCTCCTACGAGCAGTACTTC,CASSQQGRGSYEQYF
few,TRBJ1-1,NA,TRBV7-9,TGTGCCAGCAGCAATACCGGGACTGAAGCTTTCTTT,CASSNTGTEAFF
few,TRBJ1-2,NA,TRBV9,TGTGCCAGCAGCGGGGTCCAGGGCCTACTATATGGCTACACCTTC,CASSGVQGLLYGYTF
few,TRBJ2-1,NA,TRBV20-1,TGCAGTGTGCCGTTATTGGGGCTCCCCTCCTACAATGAGCAGTTCTTC,CSVPLLGLPSYNEQFF
NA,TRBJ1-5,NA,TRBV20-1,TGCAGTGCGATACTGCCCAATCAGCCCCAGCATTTT,CSAILPNQPQHF